These 14 T cell receptor beta chains were all obtained from the same sample, sequenced in a study of T cells after yellow fever vaccination. TCRdb re-called the 5' RACE reads through MiXCR, storing one row per CDR3 protein. The sample shows 300,000 to 400,000 distinct CDR3 sequences, under 7.5% of them seen only once. The sample consisted of PBMCs, taken 5 days after the yellow fever booster vaccination. The origin of the receptors is a man aged 30-40 years who received the YFV17D yellow fever vaccine.

This clonotype was observed a handful of times. The V gene is TRBV20-1, the J gene TRBJ2-7, with D maybe TRBD1 (5 bases). CDR1 and CDR2 (germline): DFQATT, SNEGSKA (reference sequence). The CDR3 loop spans 14 amino acids. The ends were cut back, 5 bases at V and 5 bases at J, with 19 bases in the middle. The chain's CDR3 is CSAPSPLGVDEQYF. CDR3 in DNA: TGCAGTGCTCCTTCCCCCTTAGGGGTGGACGAGCAGTACTTC.

This clonotype showed up many times. The chain carries TRBV6-2 or TRBV6-3 and TRBJ2-1; D unclear. Trimming took off 5 bases at V and 0 bases at J, with 2 bases between the two ends. The CDR3 contains 12 residues. From germline, CDR1 is MNHEY and CDR2 SVGEGT. The CDR3 sequence is CASSRSYNEQFF. The CDR3 DNA follows: TGTGCCAGCAGTCGCTCCTACAATGAGCAGTTCTTC.

A few counts support this clonotype. This sequence joins TRBV7-9 and TRBJ1-4; tentative D call: TRBD1 (5 bases). Germline V lookup: CDR1 SEHNR, CDR2 FQNEAQ (reference sequence). V was clipped by 3 bases and J by 8 bases, with 19 bases between them. This CDR3 comprises 16 residues. The CDR3 sequence: CASSLGVGSWGEKLFF. Here the CDR3 DNA reads TGTGCCAGCAGCTTGGGCGTCGGGAGCTGGGGCGAAAAACTGTTTTTT.

The gene calls are TRBV28 and TRBJ2-3; 10 nucleotides match TRBD2. The germline CDR1 and CDR2 sequences are MDHEN and SYDVKM. Germline trimming cut 2 bases from V and 5 bases from J; bases unmatched to any gene: 10. The CDR3 runs to 17 residues. CDR3 loop: CASSLRRSGRAGDTQYF. The CDR3 DNA is TGTGCCAGCAGTTTAAGGAGAAGCGGGAGGGCCGGAGATACGCAGTATTTT.

This clonotype was counted between two and nine times. CDR3 region: CSASDQPQHF. The DNA for the CDR3 is TGCAGTGCTAGTGATCAGCCCCAGCATTTT. The rearrangement joins TRBV20-1 to TRBJ1-5; D uncertain. In germline, CDR1 is DFQATT, CDR2 SNEGSKA (reference sequence). The CDR3 length is 10 residues. V shed 3 bases and J shed 5 bases, with 2 bases lying between them.

The chain joins TRBV20-1 to TRBJ2-7; a possible D gene is TRBD2 (6 bases). In germline, CDR1 is DFQATT, CDR2 SNEGSKA (reference sequence). The CDR3 sequence is 13 residues long. V lost 5 bases and J 4 bases, leaving 15 bases between the germline ends. CDR3: CSAPGGASYEQYF. CDR3 DNA: TGCAGTGCTCCGGGCGGGGCATCTTACGAGCAGTACTTC.

This chain links TRBV7-2 with TRBJ1-2; D call uncertain. This CDR3 contains 13 residues. Germline V gene lookup returns CDR1 SGHTA and CDR2 FQGNSA. The ends were cut back, 4 bases at V and 7 bases at J, with 13 bases in the middle. The CDR3 sequence is CASSSGGRAGYTF. In DNA form, the CDR3 reads TGTGCCAGCAGCTCGGGCGGAAGGGCTGGCTACACCTTC.

This clonotype has a count of ten or more. This CDR3 reads CASSQDEGAEQFF. DNA of the CDR3: TGCGCCAGCAGCCAAGATGAAGGTGCTGAGCAGTTCTTC. The chain carries TRBV4-3 and TRBJ2-1, with no clear D. Per germline, CDR1 LGHNA and CDR2 YSLEER. The V end lost 0 bases, the J end lost 9 bases, and 9 bases lay between the germline ends. The CDR3 spans 13 residues.

This clonotype was observed a few times. The V and J genes are TRBV21-1 and TRBJ1-1; TRBD1, the table's D call, was not compared with the DNA. TRBV21-1 is assigned pseudogene status. CDR3 length: 13 residues. CDR3 DNA: TGTGCCAGCAGCCCCCGAGGGGGGATTGAAGCTTTCTTT. Protein sequence: CASSPRGGIEAFF.

This clonotype was seen a handful of times. The gene calls are TRBV19 and TRBJ2-2; D unresolved. The CDR3 has 14 amino acids. Germline V gives CDR1 LNHDA, CDR2 SQIVND (reference sequence). Between the trimmed V and J ends, which lost 1 base and 6 bases, there was a span of 9 bases. The chain's CDR3 is CASSIVGVAGELFF. The CDR3 nucleotides read TGTGCCAGTAGTATAGTCGGCGTAGCCGGGGAGCTGTTTTTT.

This CDR3 reads CASSDGTSGRNEQFF. For the CDR3, the DNA is TGTGCCAGCAGCGATGGGACTAGCGGGAGGAATGAGCAGTTCTTC. V is TRBV7-9 and J is TRBJ2-1, with 15 bases aligning to TRBD2. The V gene's germline CDR1 is SEHNR and CDR2 FQNEAQ (reference sequence). J was trimmed by 7 bases and V by 5 bases; bases with no gene match: 3. CDR3 length: 15 amino acids.

This clonotype came up many times. The V call is TRBV5-5, the J call TRBJ2-7, with TRBD2 matching 7 bases. With 0 bases clipped from V and 2 bases from J, the junction kept 5 bases outside the gene matches. CDR3 length: 15 amino acids. Germline CDR1 is SGHKS and CDR2 is YYEKEE (reference sequence). The DNA for the CDR3 is TGTGCCAGCAGCTTGGCTAGCGGAAGTCCCTACGAGCAGTACTTC. It codes for CASSLASGSPYEQYF.

This clonotype came up many times. This sequence joins TRBV4-3 and TRBJ2-5; D remains ambiguous. Germline assignment: CDR1 LGHNA and CDR2 YSLEER. The CDR3 has 13 amino acids. The germline V and J ends were trimmed by 5 bases and 5 bases, with 12 bases remaining between them. The CDR3 coding sequence is TGCGCCAGCAGCGGTAACAGTGGGGAGACCCAGTACTTC. Amino acid sequence: CASSGNSGETQYF.

This chain connects TRBV12-3 or TRBV12-4 to TRBJ2-1, with 7 bases that match TRBD2. Trimming took 5 bases from V and 9 from J; bases not matched to a gene: 13. This CDR3 comprises 15 residues. The CDR3 reads CASSKPGFWGGEQFF. The CDR3 DNA sequence: TGTGCCAGCAGTAAACCGGGATTTTGGGGGGGTGAGCAGTTCTTC.